Here is one TCR beta chain with its context. Its antigen is not known. Expansion of antigen-specific CD4+ T cells with viral peptide pools was carried out by the ViraFEST assay before sequencing. Culture lasted roughly 9 days before CD4+ T cell isolation. PCR showed that the person got SARS-CoV-2 infection at some point between March and December 2020. Cultures used roughly 2 million PBMC per well, about 10 IU/ml IL-2 and 10 ug/ml peptides. Cultures got half-medium changes with IL-2 on days 3 and 7. The sample comes from a study of vaccination effects on CD4 cells after COVID-19. Study conclusions and caveats: By a late point after vaccination, infection- and vaccine-induced clones had shrunk markedly through clonal contraction.

Sequencing used immunoSEQ multiplex PCR; TCRdb keeps in-frame clones, though not all of them. The table includes about 45,000 clones, approximately 81% detected once. The source was CD4+ T cells from PBMCs cultured with a peptide pool, collected before COVID-19 vaccination. This receptor was identified in a human donor who had a prior SARS-CoV-2 infection.

DNA of the CDR3: TGTGCCAGCAGCGAGGCGGGGGGGCATTCACCCCTCCACTTT. Translating gives CASSEAGGHSPLHF. The V gene is TRBV13, the J gene TRBJ1-6; D possibly corresponds to TRBD1 (6 bases). Trimming left V 5 bases short and J 8 bases short, with 13 bases between. This CDR3 spans 14 amino acids. Germline assignment: CDR1 PRHDT and CDR2 FYEKMQ (reference sequence).